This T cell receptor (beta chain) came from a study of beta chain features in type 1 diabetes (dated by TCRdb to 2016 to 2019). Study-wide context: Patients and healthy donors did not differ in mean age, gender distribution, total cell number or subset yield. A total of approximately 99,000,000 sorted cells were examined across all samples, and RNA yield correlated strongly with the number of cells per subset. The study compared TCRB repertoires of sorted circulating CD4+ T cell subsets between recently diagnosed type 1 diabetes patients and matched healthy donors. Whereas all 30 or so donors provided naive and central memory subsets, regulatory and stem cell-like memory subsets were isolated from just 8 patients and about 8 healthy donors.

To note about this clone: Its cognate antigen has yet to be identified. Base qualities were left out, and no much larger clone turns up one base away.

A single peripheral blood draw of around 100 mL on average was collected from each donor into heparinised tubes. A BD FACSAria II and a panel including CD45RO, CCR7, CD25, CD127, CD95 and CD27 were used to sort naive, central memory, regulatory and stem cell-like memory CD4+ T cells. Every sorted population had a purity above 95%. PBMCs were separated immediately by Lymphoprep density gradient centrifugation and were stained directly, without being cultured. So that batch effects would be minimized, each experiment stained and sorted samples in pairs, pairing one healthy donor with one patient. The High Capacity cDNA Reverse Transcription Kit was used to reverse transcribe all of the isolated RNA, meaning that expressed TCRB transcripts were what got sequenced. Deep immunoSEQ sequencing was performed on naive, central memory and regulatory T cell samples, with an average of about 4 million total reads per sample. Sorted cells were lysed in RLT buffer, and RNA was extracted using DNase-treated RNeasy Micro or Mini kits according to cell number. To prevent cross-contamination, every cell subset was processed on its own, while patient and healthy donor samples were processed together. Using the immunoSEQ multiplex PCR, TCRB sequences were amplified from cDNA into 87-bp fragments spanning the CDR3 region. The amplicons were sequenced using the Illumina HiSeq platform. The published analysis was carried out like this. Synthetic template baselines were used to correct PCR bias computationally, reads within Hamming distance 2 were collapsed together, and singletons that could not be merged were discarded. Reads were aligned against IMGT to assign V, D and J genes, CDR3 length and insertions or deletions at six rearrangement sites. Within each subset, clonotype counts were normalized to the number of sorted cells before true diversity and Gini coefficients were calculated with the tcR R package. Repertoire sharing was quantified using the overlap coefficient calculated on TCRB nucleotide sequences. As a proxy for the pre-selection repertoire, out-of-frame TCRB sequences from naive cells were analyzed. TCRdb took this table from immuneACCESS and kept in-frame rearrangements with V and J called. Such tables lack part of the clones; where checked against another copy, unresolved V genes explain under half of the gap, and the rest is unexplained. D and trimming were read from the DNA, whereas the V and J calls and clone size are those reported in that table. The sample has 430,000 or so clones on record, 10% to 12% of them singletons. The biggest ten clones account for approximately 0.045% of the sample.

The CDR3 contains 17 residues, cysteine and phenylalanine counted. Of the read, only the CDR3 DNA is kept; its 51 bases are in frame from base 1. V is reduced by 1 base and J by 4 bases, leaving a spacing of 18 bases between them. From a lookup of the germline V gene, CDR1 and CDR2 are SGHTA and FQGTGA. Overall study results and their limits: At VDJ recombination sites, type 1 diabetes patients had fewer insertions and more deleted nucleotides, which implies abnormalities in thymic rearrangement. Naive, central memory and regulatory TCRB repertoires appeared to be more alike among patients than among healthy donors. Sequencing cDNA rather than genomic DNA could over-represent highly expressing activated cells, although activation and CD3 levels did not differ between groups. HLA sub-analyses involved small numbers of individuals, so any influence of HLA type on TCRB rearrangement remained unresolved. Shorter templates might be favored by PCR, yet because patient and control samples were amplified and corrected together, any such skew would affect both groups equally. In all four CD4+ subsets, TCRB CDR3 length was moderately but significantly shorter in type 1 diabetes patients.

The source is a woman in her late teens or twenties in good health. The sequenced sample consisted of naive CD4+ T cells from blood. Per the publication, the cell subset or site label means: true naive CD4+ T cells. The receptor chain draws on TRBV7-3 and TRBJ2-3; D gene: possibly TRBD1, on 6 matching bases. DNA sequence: TGTGCCAGCAGCTTAAGTTCGGGCAGGGGCATCCCAGATACGCAGTATTTT. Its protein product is CASSLSSGRGIPDTQYF.